This TCR beta chain came from a study of regulatory T cells in long-lasting Graves disease. Through Arm-PCR of CDR3 regions and iRepertoire HTBI primers, TCR beta libraries were built. Via MiXCR, TCRdb re-called the multiplex PCR reads, giving one row per CDR3 protein. The profile shows over 400,000 distinct CDR3 sequences, about 15% of them singletons. Study results and limitations: Persistent Graves' patients possessed reduced TCR diversity relative to recently diagnosed ones.

Time point given: newly diagnosed GD, antithyroid drugs for less than 3 months. Generation of the TCR library employed RNA extracted from PBMCs. The CDR3 is 15 amino acids. V dropped 4 bases and J dropped 3; count of bases not matched to a gene: 8. Germline lookup yields CDR1 KGHSH and CDR2 LQKENI. This clonotype was picked up many times. Its target is not known. These records were also assigned to another study, of T cells in Graves' hyperthyroidism and ophthalmopathy. Per that paper: Stable hyperthyroidism: no ophthalmopathy progression over 18 months of follow-up. The HTBI set primed first-round TCR CDR3 RT-PCR. Expanded thyroid clonotypes (above 0.001) were mostly also found in blood.

This sequence was found in a woman aged 50 to 60 with Graves disease. The rearrangement uses TRBV18 and TRBJ2-7; 8 nucleotides match TRBD2. Sequencing used peripheral blood mononuclear cells (PBMCs), obtained at new diagnosis, from a patient treated with antithyroid drugs. CDR3 in amino acids: CASSRSGGVNYEQYF. CDR3 DNA sequence: TGTGCCAGCTCACGTTCCGGGGGGGTGAACTACGAGCAGTACTTC.